The next 10 T cell receptor beta chains were all read from a single sample in a study of chemoradiotherapy in HPV16-positive cancers. Assay: immunoSEQ multiplex PCR; the TCRdb copy retains only in-frame clones and omits some. The sample contains 12,000 or so clones, roughly 90% of which appear only once. The sample consisted of blood, taken from a patient who underwent chemoradiotherapy. Receptors were obtained from a human donor with HPV-associated anogenital cancer.

The rearrangement joins TRBV27 to TRBJ2-7, with 7 bases identical to TRBD1. V shed 6 bases and J 5 bases; nucleotides not matched to a gene: 19. CDR1 MNHEY and CDR2 SMNVEV come from the germline V gene (reference sequence). The CDR3 length is 17 residues. Here the CDR3 reads CASSKLDLTGKVHEQYF. The CDR3 nucleotides read TGTGCCAGCAGCAAACTCGACCTGACAGGGAAGGTCCACGAGCAGTACTTC.

The chain couples TRBV9 to TRBJ2-7; D remains ambiguous. The V gene lost 0 bases and the J gene lost 1 base, with 8 bases spanning the gap. This CDR3 comprises 14 residues. CDR1 and CDR2 from the germline V gene are SGDLS and YYNGEE. The CDR3 nucleotides are TGTGCCAGCAGCGTAGATGAGAGTTCCTACGAGCAGTACTTC. Protein sequence: CASSVDESSYEQYF. Full variable domain (remainder filled in from reference TRBV9 and TRBJ2-7): DSGVTQTPKHLITATGQRVTLRCSPRSGDLSVYWYQQSLDQGLQFLIQYYNGEERAKGNILERFSAQQFPDLHSELNLSSLELGDSALYFCASSVDESSYEQYFGPGTRLTVT.

Written as DNA, the CDR3 is TGTGCCAGCAGTGAATTATCGGGGAGCGAAAAACTGTTTTTT. Protein: CASSELSGSEKLFF. V usage is TRBV2 and J usage is TRBJ1-4; D gene uncertain. Germline lookup yields CDR1 SNHLY and CDR2 FYNNEI. V lost 2 bases, J lost 8 bases, and 12 bases lay in between. CDR3 size: 14 residues.

V gene TRBV13 combines with J gene TRBJ1-6; D is unresolved. V lost 2 bases and J 7 bases, leaving 12 bases between the germline ends. Germline CDR1 is PRHDT and CDR2 is FYEKMQ (reference sequence). The CDR3 extends over 15 amino acids. DNA for the CDR3: TGTGCCAGCAGCTTACTAGGTGACTCAAATTCACCCCTCCACTTT. Amino acids: CASSLLGDSNSPLHF.

Comment on this clone: Other DNA sequences from this sample encode an identical CDR3 as well. The chain links TRBV7-9 to TRBJ2-7; TRBD1 might be the D (6 bases). The V gene lost 1 base and the J gene lost 6 bases, with 13 bases spanning the gap. Germline CDR1 SEHNR, CDR2 FQNEAQ (reference sequence). The CDR3 is 14 amino acids. The DNA of the CDR3 is TGTGCCAGCAGCTTAGGAGGGGTGGGGGCCGAGCAGTACTTC. Translation: CASSLGGVGAEQYF.

The genes are TRBV7-9 and TRBJ2-1; 7 nucleotides agree with TRBD1. The V gene end was trimmed by 2 bases and the J gene end by 7 bases; junction bases not matched to a gene: 14. This CDR3 has 17 residues. Germline values: CDR1 SEHNR, CDR2 FQNEAQ (reference sequence). In nucleotides, the CDR3 is TGTGCCAGCAGCTTATTCGGGACAGTTGGAGGTCGGAATGAGCAGTTCTTC. Amino acids: CASSLFGTVGGRNEQFF.

This rearrangement joins TRBV5-8 to TRBJ2-7; tentatively, D is TRBD2 (6 bases). V was cut by 3 bases and J by 2 bases, with 15 bases left in between. There are 15 residues in the CDR3. Germline V gene lookup returns CDR1 SGHTS and CDR2 YDEGEE. The CDR3, as DNA: TGTGCCAGCAGCTGGGTTTTGGGACTCACCTACGAGCAGTACTTC. Amino acids: CASSWVLGLTYEQYF.

The gene calls are TRBV9 and TRBJ1-3; unclear D gene. V lost 4 bases and J 2 bases, leaving 13 bases between the germline ends. This CDR3 has 15 residues. CDR1 is SGDLS and CDR2 is YYNGEE in the germline V gene. CDR3 sequence reads: CASSPLGMTGNTIYF. The CDR3, as DNA: TGTGCCAGCAGCCCCCTGGGCATGACTGGAAACACCATATATTTT.

The chain has TRBV5-6 and TRBJ1-3, with D unclear. The germline V and J ends were trimmed by 2 bases and 2 bases, with 11 bases remaining between them. Germline CDR1 reads SGHDT; CDR2 reads YYEEEE. This CDR3 has 15 amino acids. The CDR3 DNA reads TGTGCCAGCAGCTTTCCCCCCCGAGCTGGAAACACCATATATTTT. Amino acids: CASSFPPRAGNTIYF.

The chain is built from TRBV6-1 and TRBJ2-3; no firm D call. The CDR3 is 12 amino acids. Germline V gene data show CDR1 as MNHNS and CDR2 as SASEGT. V dropped 6 bases and J dropped 4 bases, with 8 bases sitting between them. CDR3 protein: CASSGNADTQYF. The CDR3 region has the DNA TGTGCCAGCAGCGGTAACGCAGATACGCAGTATTTT.